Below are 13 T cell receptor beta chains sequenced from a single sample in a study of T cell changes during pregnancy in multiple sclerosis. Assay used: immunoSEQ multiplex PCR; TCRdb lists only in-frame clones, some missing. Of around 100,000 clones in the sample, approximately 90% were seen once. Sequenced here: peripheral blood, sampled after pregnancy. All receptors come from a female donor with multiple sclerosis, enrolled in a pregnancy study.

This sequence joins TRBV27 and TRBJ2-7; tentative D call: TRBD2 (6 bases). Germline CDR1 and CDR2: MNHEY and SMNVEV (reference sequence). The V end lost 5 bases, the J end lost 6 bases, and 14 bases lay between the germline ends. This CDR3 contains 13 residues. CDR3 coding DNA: TGTGCCAGCAGTCCTCCTTTGGGGGGCGAGCAGTACTTC. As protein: CASSPPLGGEQYF.

DNA for the CDR3: TGTGCCAGCAGCACCGAGGGTGGGCGGGGGGCCAGAGGAGGGGAGCTGTTTTTT. This translates into CASSTEGGRGARGGELFF. The chain couples TRBV9 to TRBJ2-2, with 8 nucleotides matching TRBD2. Trimming at V came to 4 bases and at J to 8 bases, leaving 19 bases not matched to a gene. The CDR3 consists of 18 residues. In germline, CDR1 is SGDLS, CDR2 YYNGEE. Looking up the rest from reference TRBV9 and TRBJ2-2 gives the full variable domain: DSGVTQTPKHLITATGQRVTLRCSPRSGDLSVYWYQQSLDQGLQFLIQYYNGEERAKGNILERFSAQQFPDLHSELNLSSLELGDSALYFCASSTEGGRGARGGELFFGEGSRLTVL.

For the CDR3, the DNA is TGTGCCAGCAGTCAGACAGGGGGGCAGGAGACCCAGTACTTC. Translated, it gives CASSQTGGQETQYF. The chain combines TRBV6-1 with TRBJ2-5; 9 bases are a match to TRBD1. The CDR3 totals 14 residues. Germline V gene data show CDR1 as MNHNS and CDR2 as SASEGT. The V gene end was trimmed by 5 bases and the J gene end by 5 bases; junction bases not matched to a gene: 6.

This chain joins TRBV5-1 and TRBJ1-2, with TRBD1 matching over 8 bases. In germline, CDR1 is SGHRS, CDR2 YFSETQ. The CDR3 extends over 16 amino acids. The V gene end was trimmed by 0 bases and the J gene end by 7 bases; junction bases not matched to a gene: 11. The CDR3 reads CASSLVTGQVGSGYTF. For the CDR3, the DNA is TGCGCCAGCAGCTTGGTTACGGGACAGGTTGGATCTGGCTACACCTTC.

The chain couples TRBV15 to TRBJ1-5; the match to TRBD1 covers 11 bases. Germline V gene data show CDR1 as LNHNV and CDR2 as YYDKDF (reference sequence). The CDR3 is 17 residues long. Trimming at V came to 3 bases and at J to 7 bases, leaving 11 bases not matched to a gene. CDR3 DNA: TGTGCCACCAGCAGGGGTTGGGGGACAGGGGGAGGACAGCCCCAGCATTTT. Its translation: CATSRGWGTGGGQPQHF.

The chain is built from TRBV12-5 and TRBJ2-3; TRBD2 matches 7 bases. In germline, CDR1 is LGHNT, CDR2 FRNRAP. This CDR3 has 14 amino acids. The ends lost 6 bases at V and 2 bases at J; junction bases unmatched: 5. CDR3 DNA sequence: TGTGCTAGTGGCCGCGGGGGAGCCACAGATACGCAGTATTTT. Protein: CASGRGGATDTQYF.

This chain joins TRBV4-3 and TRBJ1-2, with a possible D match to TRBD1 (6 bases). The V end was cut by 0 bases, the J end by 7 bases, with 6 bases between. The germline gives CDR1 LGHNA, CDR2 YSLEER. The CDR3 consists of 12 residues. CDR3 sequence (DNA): TGCGCCAGCAGCCAAGAAGGGGGTGGCTACACCTTC. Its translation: CASSQEGGGYTF.

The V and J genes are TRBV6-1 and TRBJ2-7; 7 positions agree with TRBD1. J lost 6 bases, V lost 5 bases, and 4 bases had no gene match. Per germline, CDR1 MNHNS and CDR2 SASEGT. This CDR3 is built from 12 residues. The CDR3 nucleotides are TGTGCCAGCAGTCCCCAGGGGGTCGAGCAGTACTTC. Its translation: CASSPQGVEQYF.

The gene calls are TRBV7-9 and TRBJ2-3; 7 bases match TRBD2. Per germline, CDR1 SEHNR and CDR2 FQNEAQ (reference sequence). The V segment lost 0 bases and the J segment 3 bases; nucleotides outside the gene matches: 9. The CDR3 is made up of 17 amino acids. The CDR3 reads CASSLAMGERGTDTQYF. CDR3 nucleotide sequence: TGTGCCAGCAGCTTAGCGATGGGGGAGCGGGGTACAGATACGCAGTATTTT.

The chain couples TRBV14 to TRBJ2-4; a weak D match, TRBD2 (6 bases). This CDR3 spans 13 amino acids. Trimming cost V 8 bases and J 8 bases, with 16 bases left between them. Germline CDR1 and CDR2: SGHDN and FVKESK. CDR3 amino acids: CASGEGTGDIQYF. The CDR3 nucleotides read TGTGCCAGCGGCGAGGGAACGGGGGACATTCAGTACTTC. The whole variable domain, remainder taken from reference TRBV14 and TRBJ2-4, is EAGVTQFPSHSVIEKGQTVTLRCDPISGHDNLYWYRRVMGKEIKFLLHFVKESKQDESGMPNNRFLAERTGGTYSTLKVQPAELEDSGVYFCASGEGTGDIQYFGAGTRLSVL.

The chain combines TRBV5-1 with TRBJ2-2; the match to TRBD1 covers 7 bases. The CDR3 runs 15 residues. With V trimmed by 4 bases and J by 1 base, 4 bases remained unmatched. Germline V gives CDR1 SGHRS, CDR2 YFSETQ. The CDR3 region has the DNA TGCGCCAGCAGCGGGGGACAGATGAACACCGGGGAGCTGTTTTTT. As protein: CASSGGQMNTGELFF.

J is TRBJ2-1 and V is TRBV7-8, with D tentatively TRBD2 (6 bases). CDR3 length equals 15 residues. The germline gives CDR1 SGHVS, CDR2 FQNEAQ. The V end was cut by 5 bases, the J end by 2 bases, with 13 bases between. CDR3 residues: CASSPIADPYNEQFF. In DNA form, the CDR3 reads TGTGCCAGCAGCCCTATAGCGGATCCCTACAATGAGCAGTTCTTC.

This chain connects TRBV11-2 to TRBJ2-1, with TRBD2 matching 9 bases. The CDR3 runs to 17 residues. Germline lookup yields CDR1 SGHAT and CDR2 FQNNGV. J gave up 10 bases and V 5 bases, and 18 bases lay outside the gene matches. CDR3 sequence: CASSQHEGGRVGGEQFF. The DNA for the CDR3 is TGTGCCAGCAGCCAACACGAGGGCGGGAGGGTCGGAGGGGAGCAGTTCTTC. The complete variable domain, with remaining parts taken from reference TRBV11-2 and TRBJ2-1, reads EAGVAQSPRYKIIEKRQSVAFWCNPISGHATLYWYQQILGQGPKLLIQFQNNGVVDDSQLPKDRFSAERLKGVDSTLKIQPAKLEDSAVYLCASSQHEGGRVGGEQFFGPGTRLTVL.